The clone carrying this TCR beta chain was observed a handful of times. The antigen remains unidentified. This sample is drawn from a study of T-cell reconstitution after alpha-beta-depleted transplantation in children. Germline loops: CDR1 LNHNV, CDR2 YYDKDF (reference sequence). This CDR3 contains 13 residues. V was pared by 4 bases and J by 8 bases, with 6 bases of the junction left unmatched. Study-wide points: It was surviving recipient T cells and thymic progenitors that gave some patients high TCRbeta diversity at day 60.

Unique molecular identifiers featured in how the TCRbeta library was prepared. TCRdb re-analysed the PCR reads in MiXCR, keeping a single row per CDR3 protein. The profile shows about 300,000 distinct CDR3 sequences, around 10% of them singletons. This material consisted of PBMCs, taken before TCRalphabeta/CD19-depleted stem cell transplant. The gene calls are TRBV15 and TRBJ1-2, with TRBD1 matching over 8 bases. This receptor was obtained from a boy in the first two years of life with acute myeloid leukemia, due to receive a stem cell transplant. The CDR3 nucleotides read TGTGCCACCAGCACGCAGGGGGCGAGGGGCTACACCTTC. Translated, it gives CATSTQGARGYTF.